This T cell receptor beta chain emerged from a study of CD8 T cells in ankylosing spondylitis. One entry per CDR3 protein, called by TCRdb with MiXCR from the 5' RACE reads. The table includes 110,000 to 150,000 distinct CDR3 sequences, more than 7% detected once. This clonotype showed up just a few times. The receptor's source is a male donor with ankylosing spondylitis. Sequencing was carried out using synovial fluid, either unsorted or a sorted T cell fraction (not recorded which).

In DNA, the CDR3 is TGTGCCAGCAGCTTGAACTACAATGAGCAGTTCTTC. It yields the protein CASSLNYNEQFF. V and J are TRBV5-5 and TRBJ2-1; D gene unclear. CDR3 length: 12 residues. Deletions cut 1 base from V and 3 bases from J, with 2 bases between. Germline CDR1 reads SGHKS; CDR2 reads YYEKEE (reference sequence). Complete variable domain (other parts from reference TRBV5-5 and TRBJ2-1): DAGVTQSPTHLIKTRGQQVTLRCSPISGHKSVSWYQQVLGQGPQFIFQYYEKEERGRGNFPDRFSARQFPNYSSELNVNALLLGDSALYLCASSLNYNEQFFGPGTRLTVL.